A single sample is the source of the 28 T cell receptor beta chains below, sequenced in a study of early T cells in non-severe SARS-CoV-2 infection. Each CDR3 protein gets one entry after TCRdb re-called the 5' RACE reads with MiXCR. The sample lists more than 60,000 distinct CDR3 sequences; roughly 9.4% were seen once. Sequenced input: whole blood. All receptors come from an adult who was a healthcare worker with PCR-confirmed SARS-CoV-2 infection or an uninfected control (not recorded which).

The chain is built from TRBV7-2 and TRBJ2-1; 7 bases are a match to TRBD1. The CDR3 extends over 19 amino acids. J was trimmed by 2 bases and V by 4 bases; bases with no gene match: 17. Germline-derived CDR1 and CDR2 are SGHTA and FQGNSA. Here the CDR3 reads CASSYQRDRPLKTYNEQFF. The CDR3 nucleotides are TGTGCCAGCAGCTACCAAAGGGACAGACCTCTAAAAACCTACAATGAGCAGTTCTTC.

The chain is built from TRBV6-6 and TRBJ1-1, with D unclear. The CDR3 loop spans 12 amino acids. CDR1 is MNHNY and CDR2 is SVGAGI in the germline V gene (reference sequence). Trimming cost V 6 bases and J 5 bases, with 10 bases left between them. The CDR3 DNA sequence: TGTGCCAGCAGCCAGGACGGAACTGAAGCTTTCTTT. The encoded protein is CASSQDGTEAFF.

This clonotype was recorded a few times. The chain is built from TRBV6-5 and TRBJ2-1, with 10 bases matching TRBD2. Germline CDR1 MNHEY, CDR2 SVGAGI. The CDR3 is made up of 15 amino acids. V was clipped by 5 bases and J by 6 bases; unmatched bases: 7. The CDR3 loop reads CASSPGLAVGNEQFF. CDR3 DNA: TGTGCCAGCAGTCCTGGACTAGCGGTAGGCAATGAGCAGTTCTTC.

The table lists this clonotype with a few counts. The rearrangement uses TRBV7-2 and TRBJ2-3; no firm D call. V dropped 4 bases and J dropped 3 bases, with 14 bases sitting between them. Germline-derived CDR1 and CDR2 are SGHTA and FQGNSA. The CDR3 covers 15 residues. This CDR3 is CASSSSARSTDTQYF. CDR3 bases: TGTGCCAGCAGCTCCTCGGCTAGAAGTACAGATACGCAGTATTTT.

This clonotype was observed many times. The genes are TRBV5-4 and TRBJ2-1, with 8 bases fitting TRBD2. V shed 4 bases and J 0 bases; nucleotides not matched to a gene: 9. The CDR3 has 17 residues. Germline CDR1 reads SGHNT; CDR2 reads YYREEE (reference sequence). The CDR3 here is CASSGGRTSRSYNEQFF. The CDR3 DNA is TGTGCCAGCAGCGGAGGACGGACTAGCCGCTCCTACAATGAGCAGTTCTTC.

This clonotype came up many times. The chain employs TRBV6-2 or TRBV6-3 and TRBJ2-7; a possible D gene is TRBD1 (7 bases). The ends were cut back, 2 bases at V and 0 bases at J, with 20 bases in the middle. CDR3 length: 18 amino acids. Germline CDR1 MNHEY, CDR2 SVGEGT. CDR3 DNA: TGTGCCAGCAGTTACGACGGAGGGGGCTTTCTAAGCTCCTACGAGCAGTACTTC. This encodes CASSYDGGGFLSSYEQYF.

This clonotype was seen repeatedly, ten times or more. The V and J genes are TRBV7-8 and TRBJ1-5; 9 bases align to TRBD1. The V segment lost 1 base and the J segment 2 bases; nucleotides outside the gene matches: 0. This CDR3 spans 15 amino acids. Per the germline V gene, CDR1 is SGHVS and CDR2 is FQNEAQ. The CDR3 is CASSLGTGGNQPQHF. The CDR3 bases are TGTGCCAGCAGCTTAGGGACAGGGGGCAATCAGCCCCAGCATTTT. Based on the CDR3 plus reference TRBV7-8 and TRBJ1-5, the full variable domain is GAGVSQSPRYKVAKRGQDVALRCDPISGHVSLFWYQQALGQGPEFLTYFQNEAQLDKSGLPSDRFFAERPEGSVSTLKIQRTQQEDSAVYLCASSLGTGGNQPQHFGDGTRLSIL.

This chain connects TRBV6-6 to TRBJ1-2; D unclear. Germline-derived CDR1 and CDR2 are MNHNY and SVGAGI (reference sequence). The V gene lost 2 bases and the J gene lost 8 bases, with 9 bases spanning the gap. The CDR3 is 12 amino acids. CDR3 nucleotide sequence: TGTGCCAGCAGTTACAATTCGGACGGCTACACCTTC. Residues: CASSYNSDGYTF.

This clonotype has only a few counts. The chain employs TRBV2 and TRBJ2-3; D perhaps matches TRBD2 (6 bases). V was cut by 3 bases and J by 4 bases, with 20 bases left in between. The CDR3 totals 17 residues. Germline assignment: CDR1 SNHLY and CDR2 FYNNEI. CDR3 region: CASSDWGEGRGADTQYF. The CDR3, as DNA: TGTGCCAGCAGTGATTGGGGAGAGGGCCGCGGGGCAGATACGCAGTATTTT.

In this sample, this clonotype turned up many times. V usage is TRBV6-1 and J usage is TRBJ1-1, with D tentatively TRBD1 (5 bases). CDR3 length equals 13 residues. CDR1 MNHNS and CDR2 SASEGT come from the germline V gene. V lost 8 bases and J lost 0, with 10 bases in between. CDR3 nucleotide sequence: TGTGCCAGCTCAGGGAGTTTGAACACTGAAGCTTTCTTT. This gives the protein CASSGSLNTEAFF.

This clonotype was recorded many times. The chain couples TRBV18 to TRBJ1-1; D not certain. Trimming removed 5 bases from V and 8 bases from J, with 12 bases in between. Germline CDR1 and CDR2: KGHSH and LQKENI. This CDR3 spans 12 amino acids. The CDR3 nucleotides are TGTGCCAGCTCAAGCCAAGCCACAGAAGCTTTCTTT. Its protein product is CASSSQATEAFF.

This clonotype has a handful of counts. The chain employs TRBV20-1 and TRBJ2-2; the match to TRBD1 covers 11 bases. The ends lost 0 bases at V and 5 bases at J; junction bases unmatched: 5. The germline gives CDR1 DFQATT, CDR2 SNEGSKA (reference sequence). This CDR3 region has 16 residues. CDR3 coding DNA: TGCAGTGCTAGAGACGCCGGGACAGGGGGGACCGGGGAGCTGTTTTTT. It is translated as CSARDAGTGGTGELFF.

This clonotype was counted a few times. The genes are TRBV5-1 and TRBJ2-4, with 13 bases that match TRBD2. CDR1 and CDR2 (germline): SGHRS, YFSETQ. The CDR3 consists of 18 residues. Trimming took 2 bases from V and 1 from J; bases not matched to a gene: 6. In nucleotides, the CDR3 is TGCGCCAGCAGCTTAACTAGCGGGGGGGCCTCGGCCAAAAACATTCAGTACTTC. Translating gives CASSLTSGGASAKNIQYF.

In this sample, this clonotype turned up a few times. CDR3 coding DNA: TGCGCCAGCAGCGAGACAGGGGGCTACTATGGCTACACCTTC. Its protein is CASSETGGYYGYTF. The chain combines TRBV5-1 with TRBJ1-2; 10 nucleotides line up with TRBD1. CDR1 SGHRS and CDR2 YFSETQ come from the germline V gene. This CDR3 is built from 14 residues. The trim removed 4 bases at V and 3 bases at J, leaving 3 bases unmatched.

At least ten counts were recorded for this clonotype. The rearrangement uses TRBV5-4 and TRBJ2-7; D is ambiguous. Trimming left V 0 bases short and J 4 bases short, with 2 bases between. Germline V lookup: CDR1 SGHNT, CDR2 YYREEE (reference sequence). The CDR3 has 11 amino acids. The CDR3 loop reads CASSLGYEQYF. DNA for the CDR3: TGTGCCAGCAGCTTGGGATACGAGCAGTACTTC.

This clonotype was seen a handful of times. The chain couples TRBV15 to TRBJ2-2, with a possible D match to TRBD1 (6 bases). The CDR3 loop spans 15 amino acids. Germline CDR1 reads LNHNV; CDR2 reads YYDKDF (reference sequence). The germline V and J ends were trimmed by 6 bases and 5 bases, with 16 bases remaining between them. CDR3: CATREGQTRTGELFF. The CDR3 DNA sequence: TGTGCCACCAGAGAGGGACAAACCAGAACCGGGGAGCTGTTTTTT.

This clonotype was seen at least ten times. The V call is TRBV7-3, the J call TRBJ2-1; 10 bases align to TRBD2. Germline V gives CDR1 SGHTA, CDR2 FQGTGA. The CDR3 runs 17 residues. With 2 bases clipped from V and 6 bases from J, the junction kept 10 bases outside the gene matches. The CDR3 is CASSLLSSGSQGNEQFF. The CDR3 DNA follows: TGTGCCAGCAGCTTATTGTCTAGCGGGAGCCAGGGCAATGAGCAGTTCTTC.

J is TRBJ1-3 and V is TRBV2; D is unresolved. The CDR3 loop spans 16 amino acids. The germline V gene has CDR1 SNHLY and CDR2 FYNNEI. V was trimmed by 4 bases and J by 6 bases, leaving 19 bases between them. CDR3 amino acids: CASSAEFTRLENTIYF. In DNA, the CDR3 is TGTGCCAGCAGTGCGGAGTTTACTCGACTGGAAAACACCATATATTTT.

V gene TRBV20-1 combines with J gene TRBJ2-5; either TRBD1 or TRBD2 may fit D (5 bases each). The V and J ends lost 4 bases and 1 base respectively, with 22 bases between them. The CDR3 sequence is 17 residues long. The germline gives CDR1 DFQATT, CDR2 SNEGSKA (reference sequence). The DNA for the CDR3 is TGCAGTGCTAAACCCCCCGGACTTTATCAGGGCCAAGAGACCCAGTACTTC. Translation gives CSAKPPGLYQGQETQYF.

The V and J genes are TRBV5-1 and TRBJ2-7; possibly TRBD2 for D (6 bases). This CDR3 spans 13 amino acids. Per germline, CDR1 SGHRS and CDR2 YFSETQ. The ends were cut back, 5 bases at V and 2 bases at J, with 11 bases in the middle. CDR3: CASSGGKTYEQYF. CDR3 bases: TGCGCCAGCAGTGGCGGGAAAACCTACGAGCAGTACTTC.

In nucleotides, the CDR3 is TGCAGTGCTGAGGACCCCTTTGGAGAAATAACCACAGATACGCAGTATTTT. Translation: CSAEDPFGEITTDTQYF. The chain has TRBV20-1 and TRBJ2-3; D unresolved. Trimming pared 5 bases from V and 2 bases from J, leaving 23 bases between. The CDR3 extends over 17 amino acids. The germline gives CDR1 DFQATT, CDR2 SNEGSKA (reference sequence).

The sample holds many counts of this clonotype. The chain combines TRBV6-5 with TRBJ2-3, with 11 bases identical to TRBD1. V shed 6 bases and J 6 bases; nucleotides not matched to a gene: 5. This CDR3 comprises 14 residues. Per the germline V gene, CDR1 is MNHEY and CDR2 is SVGAGI. The CDR3 DNA reads TGTGCCAGCAGCGGACAGGGGGCGCCGGATACGCAGTATTTT. It translates to CASSGQGAPDTQYF.

The V and J genes are TRBV3-1 and TRBJ2-5; 8 bases align to TRBD2. Germline CDR1 and CDR2: LGHDT and YNNKEL (reference sequence). The CDR3 runs 16 residues. Trimming took 4 bases from V and 6 from J; bases not matched to a gene: 13. This CDR3 reads CASSPRSGRGVQTQYF. The CDR3 DNA follows: TGTGCCAGCAGCCCACGGAGCGGGAGAGGTGTACAGACCCAGTACTTC.

This clonotype was seen only a few times. The rearrangement links TRBV20-1 to TRBJ2-1, with TRBD1 as a possible D gene (5 bases). The V gene lost 7 bases and the J gene lost 3 bases, with 13 bases spanning the gap. Germline V gene sequence: CDR1 DFQATT, CDR2 SNEGSKA (reference sequence). The length of the CDR3 is 13 residues. The CDR3 DNA is TGCAGTGTTCAGACAGCAGGCTACAATGAGCAGTTCTTC. It encodes CSVQTAGYNEQFF.

This chain uses TRBV12-3 or TRBV12-4 with TRBJ1-2, with D unresolved. The V end lost 5 bases, the J end lost 4 bases, and 17 bases lay between the germline ends. The CDR3 runs to 15 residues. CDR3 sequence reads: CASSPKPGAAYGYTF. Written as DNA, the CDR3 is TGTGCCAGCAGTCCTAAGCCCGGAGCAGCCTATGGCTACACCTTC.

There are a few counts of this clonotype. V and J are TRBV18 and TRBJ2-7, with a tentative D call TRBD1 (6 bases). The germline CDR1 and CDR2 sequences are KGHSH and LQKENI. CDR3 length: 12 residues. The V and J ends lost 3 bases and 8 bases respectively, with 11 bases between them. The CDR3 nucleotides read TGTGCCAGCTCACCTTATGGGGGCAAGCAGTACTTC. Amino acid sequence: CASSPYGGKQYF.

This clonotype was recorded at least ten times. The CDR3 spells CASSRDRVNEQFF. Here the CDR3 DNA reads TGTGCCAGCAGCCGGGACAGGGTGAATGAGCAGTTCTTC. The chain combines TRBV5-8 with TRBJ2-1; TRBD1 agrees at 9 bases. J lost 7 bases, V lost 4 bases, and 3 bases had no gene match. The germline gives CDR1 SGHTS, CDR2 YDEGEE. The CDR3 extends over 13 amino acids.

Ten or more counts support this clonotype. J is TRBJ2-7 and V is TRBV10-1; 9 positions match TRBD1. This CDR3 comprises 13 residues. The V gene's germline CDR1 is WNHNN and CDR2 SYGVQD (reference sequence). With V trimmed by 6 bases and J by 4 bases, 4 bases remained unmatched. The CDR3 loop is CASRGTGSYEQYF. For the CDR3, the DNA is TGCGCCAGCAGGGGGACAGGGTCTTACGAGCAGTACTTC.